This TCR beta chain comes out of a study of OX40 agonist ivuxolimab in advanced cancers. Study observations and caveats: At doses 0.1 to 3.0 mg/kg, CD4+ and CD8+ clones expanded.

Comments on this clone: Its matching antigen is unknown.

With 7 bases clipped from V and 1 base from J, the junction kept 8 bases outside the gene matches. Germline V gene data show CDR1 as MDHEN and CDR2 as SYDVKM. The CDR3 has 15 amino acids. Libraries were prepared by immunoSEQ multiplex PCR; TCRdb keeps only in-frame clonotypes and omits some of them. Of 15,000 to 16,000 clones in the sample, about 81% were seen once. This chain uses TRBV28 with TRBJ2-3, with TRBD2 identical over 7 bases. This receptor was obtained from an adult with an advanced solid tumor such as melanoma, head and neck, liver or kidney cancer. The starting material was CD4+ or CD8+ T cells sorted from blood, obtained in a trial of the OX40 agonist ivuxolimab. CDR3 protein: CASKLSLAGTDTQYF. The DNA for the CDR3 is TGTGCCAGCAAACTAAGTCTAGCGGGCACAGATACGCAGTATTTT.